One sample yielded the 27 T cell receptor beta chains listed below, sequenced in a study of T cell responses to AZD1222 COVID-19 vaccine. Some clones are missing from TCRdb's copy, which holds only in-frame ones; the method was immunoSEQ multiplex PCR. The sample carries under 150,000 clones, around 90% recorded once. The sample here was peripheral blood, taken 28 days after the second AZD1222 dose. These receptors were collected from an adult who received the AZD1222 COVID-19 vaccine.

The J gene is TRBJ1-2, the V gene TRBV28, with 7 bases matching TRBD1. The V gene's germline CDR1 is MDHEN and CDR2 SYDVKM. The CDR3 has 15 amino acids. Trimming cost V 7 bases and J 0 bases; bases outside gene matches: 8. Here the CDR3 DNA reads TGTGCCAGCACCAGTGGGACAGCAGCTAACTATGGCTACACCTTC. Its protein product is CASTSGTAANYGYTF.

This rearrangement joins TRBV19 to TRBJ1-3; D possibly corresponds to TRBD1 (5 bases). Per the germline V gene, CDR1 is LNHDA and CDR2 is SQIVND (reference sequence). The V end was cut by 8 bases, the J end by 3 bases, with 14 bases between. The CDR3 loop spans 14 amino acids. Here the CDR3 reads CASGRTQDGNTIYF. The CDR3 coding sequence is TGTGCCAGTGGTCGGACACAGGATGGAAACACCATATATTTT.

The rearrangement joins TRBV19 to TRBJ1-1; D remains ambiguous. Germline lookup yields CDR1 LNHDA and CDR2 SQIVND (reference sequence). CDR3 length: 13 residues. The germline V and J ends were trimmed by 6 bases and 4 bases, with 12 bases remaining between them. CDR3 DNA sequence: TGTGCCAGTAGCCCTGGAGGGTTCACTGAAGCTTTCTTT. Its protein product is CASSPGGFTEAFF. Complete variable domain (other parts from reference TRBV19 and TRBJ1-1): DGGITQSPKYLFRKEGQNVTLSCEQNLNHDAMYWYRQDPGQGLRLIYYSQIVNDFQKGDIAEGYSVSREKKESFPLTVTSAQKNPTAFYLCASSPGGFTEAFFGQGTRLTVV.

This chain links TRBV7-2 with TRBJ2-3, with D maybe TRBD1 (5 bases). CDR1 and CDR2 (germline): SGHTA, FQGNSA. The CDR3 sequence is 14 residues long. V lost 3 bases and J lost 8, with 15 bases in between. CDR3 DNA: TGTGCCAGCAGCTTTGTGGGGCGTAGGGGTACGCAGTATTTT. It translates to CASSFVGRRGTQYF.

The DNA of the CDR3 is TGTGCCAGCAGAGGGGACAGGCATGGCTACACCTTC. It encodes CASRGDRHGYTF. The rearrangement joins TRBV11-3 to TRBJ1-2, with 8 bases fitting TRBD1. The CDR3 extends over 12 amino acids. Germline V CDR1 and CDR2: SGHNT, YENEEA. V trimming: 6 bases; J trimming: 6 bases; junction bases outside the gene matches: 3.

The chain joins TRBV6-5 to TRBJ2-7; perhaps TRBD1 as D (6 bases). The CDR3 extends over 13 amino acids. V was pared by 2 bases and J by 3 bases, with 8 bases between. CDR1 and CDR2 from the germline V gene are MNHEY and SVGAGI. CDR3: CASSYKGHYEQYF. CDR3 bases: TGTGCCAGCAGTTACAAGGGACACTACGAGCAGTACTTC.

This chain's CDR3 is CASSPRTHEAFF. The CDR3 DNA follows: TGTGCCAGCAGCCCTCGGACCCATGAAGCTTTCTTT. The gene calls are TRBV7-9 and TRBJ1-1, with D unresolved. Germline CDR1 is SEHNR and CDR2 is FQNEAQ (reference sequence). V was trimmed by 5 bases and J by 7 bases, leaving 11 bases between them. The CDR3 is made up of 12 amino acids. Using reference TRBV7-9 and TRBJ1-1 for the parts outside the CDR3, the full variable domain is DTGVSQNPRHKITKRGQNVTFRCDPISEHNRLYWYRQTLGQGPEFLTYFQNEAQLEKSRLLSDRFSAERPKGSFSTLEIQRTEQGDSAMYLCASSPRTHEAFFGQGTRLTVV.

The chain employs TRBV7-9 and TRBJ1-1; 7 bases line up with TRBD1. The ends lost 5 bases at V and 4 bases at J; junction bases unmatched: 7. Germline V lookup: CDR1 SEHNR, CDR2 FQNEAQ (reference sequence). This CDR3 is built from 14 residues. DNA of the CDR3: TGTGCCAGCAGCCCACTGACAGGGAGCACTGAAGCTTTCTTT. Its translation is CASSPLTGSTEAFF.

J is TRBJ1-5 and V is TRBV5-4; TRBD1 might be the D (6 bases). The CDR3 covers 18 residues. V was pared by 4 bases and J by 0 bases, with 20 bases between. Germline CDR1 and CDR2: SGHNT and YYREEE (reference sequence). As DNA, the CDR3 is TGTGCCAGCAGCACTAGTACTTGGGGGGCCTATAGCAATCAGCCCCAGCATTTT. Its translation is CASSTSTWGAYSNQPQHF.

Only one count was recorded for this clone. This chain uses TRBV7-2 with TRBJ1-1; D might be TRBD1 (5 bases). Germline V gene sequence: CDR1 SGHTA, CDR2 FQGNSA. This CDR3 has 13 amino acids. Trimming took off 7 bases at V and 1 base at J, with 10 bases between the two ends. The CDR3 DNA follows: TGTGCCAGCACCCAAGGACAGAACACTGAAGCTTTCTTT. Amino acids: CASTQGQNTEAFF. The variable domain in full, with the rest retrieved from reference TRBV7-2 and TRBJ1-1, is GAGVSQSPSNKVTEKGKDVELRCDPISGHTALYWYRQSLGQGLEFLIYFQGNSAPDKSGLPSDRFSAERTGGSVSTLTIQRTQQEDSAVYLCASTQGQNTEAFFGQGTRLTVV.

This clone was seen just once. The chain is built from TRBV19 and TRBJ1-4; 7 bases align to TRBD1. V gave up 3 bases and J gave up 7 bases; unmatched junction bases: 5. Germline V gene sequence: CDR1 LNHDA, CDR2 SQIVND (reference sequence). The CDR3 contains 14 residues. The CDR3 loop is CASSIQGGREKLFF. CDR3 DNA: TGTGCCAGTAGTATCCAGGGGGGACGTGAAAAACTGTTTTTT.

In this sample, this clone turned up once. This chain joins TRBV19 and TRBJ1-5; D gene ambiguous. V lost 7 bases and J 2 bases, leaving 18 bases between the germline ends. The CDR3 runs 16 residues. Per germline, CDR1 LNHDA and CDR2 SQIVND (reference sequence). The CDR3, as DNA: TGTGCCAGTACAAATGGGCCCGAAGGCGGCAATCAGCCCCAGCATTTT. This codes for CASTNGPEGGNQPQHF.

The chain uses TRBV6-5 and TRBJ1-1, with unresolved D. The CDR3 covers 15 residues. Germline V gene sequence: CDR1 MNHEY, CDR2 SVGAGI. With 6 bases removed from V and 4 bases from J, the gap between germline ends came to 18 bases. CDR3 loop: CASSGTPTASTEAFF. Here the CDR3 DNA reads TGTGCCAGCAGCGGAACCCCGACGGCTAGCACTGAAGCTTTCTTT.

With respect to this clone: It is unclear where the CDR3 begins or ends on the DNA, so no DNA is shown, and the CDR3 is as TCRdb lists it. This chain connects TRBV11-2 to TRBJ2-5. From germline, CDR1 is SGHAT and CDR2 FQNNGV. From its first to its last residue, the CDR3 has 13 amino acids. CDR3 region: CASSLWEWETQYF.

This CDR3 reads CASSLDQWSETQYF. The CDR3, as DNA: TGTGCCAGCAGCTTGGATCAGTGGAGTGAGACCCAGTACTTC. This sequence joins TRBV5-5 and TRBJ2-5; D is uncertain. V lost 0 bases and J 5 bases, leaving 11 bases between the germline ends. The CDR3 spans 14 residues. Per the germline V gene, CDR1 is SGHKS and CDR2 is YYEKEE (reference sequence). Full variable domain (rest looked up from reference TRBV5-5 and TRBJ2-5): DAGVTQSPTHLIKTRGQQVTLRCSPISGHKSVSWYQQVLGQGPQFIFQYYEKEERGRGNFPDRFSARQFPNYSSELNVNALLLGDSALYLCASSLDQWSETQYFGPGTRLLVL.

This chain connects TRBV5-1 to TRBJ2-3; TRBD2 agrees at 8 bases. The CDR3 loop spans 17 amino acids. The germline CDR1 and CDR2 sequences are SGHRS and YFSETQ. The junction had 9 bases not matched to a gene; V was cut back by 0 bases and J by 3 bases. CDR3 residues: CASSLAMVASGTDTQYF. Written as DNA, the CDR3 is TGCGCCAGCAGCTTGGCGATGGTGGCTAGCGGGACAGATACGCAGTATTTT.

The chain uses TRBV4-1 and TRBJ1-5, with TRBD1 identical over 7 bases. Looked up from germline, CDR1 is MGHRA and CDR2 is YSYEKL. This CDR3 contains 17 residues. V lost 2 bases to trimming and J lost 0 bases; unmatched junction nucleotides: 7. This CDR3 is CASSQRDSSNSNQPQHF. The CDR3 DNA is TGCGCCAGCAGCCAAAGGGACAGTTCTAATAGCAATCAGCCCCAGCATTTT.

The CDR3 region has the DNA TGTGCCAGCAGTTACAATTCCCGGCCCTCTGTCCATGAGCAGTTCTTC. It codes for CASSYNSRPSVHEQFF. The chain is built from TRBV6-5 and TRBJ2-1, with unresolved D. The CDR3 consists of 16 residues. Germline loops: CDR1 MNHEY, CDR2 SVGAGI. Trimming cost V 2 bases and J 8 bases, with 19 bases left between them.

This chain links TRBV10-2 with TRBJ1-5; possible D gene TRBD1, 6 bases. CDR3 size: 15 residues. The V and J ends lost 4 bases and 4 bases respectively, with 14 bases between them. The germline CDR1 and CDR2 sequences are WSHSY and SAAADI. The CDR3 DNA reads TGCGCCAGCAGTGCCCGGGACAAAAATAATCAGCCCCAGCATTTT. Residues: CASSARDKNNQPQHF.

The rearrangement links TRBV3-1 (or the pseudogene TRBV3-2) to TRBJ2-1; TRBD2 aligns across 12 bases. V was clipped by 6 bases and J by 8 bases; unmatched bases: 5. Germline lookup yields CDR1 LGHDT and CDR2 YNNKEL (reference sequence). The CDR3 totals 14 residues. CDR3 in amino acids: CASSRLAGDDEQFF. The CDR3 nucleotides are TGTGCCAGCAGTCGACTAGCGGGAGACGATGAGCAGTTCTTC.

The sample holds a few counts of this clone. This chain joins TRBV4-3 and TRBJ1-1; D gene uncertain. V dropped 0 bases and J dropped 1 base, with 3 bases sitting between them. The germline V gene has CDR1 LGHNA and CDR2 YSLEER. The CDR3 length is 13 residues. DNA for the CDR3: TGCGCCAGCAGCCAAGACAGGAACACTGAAGCTTTCTTT. It is translated as CASSQDRNTEAFF.

The rearrangement uses TRBV14 and TRBJ2-1; D is ambiguous. The CDR3 is made up of 17 amino acids. The germline V gene encodes CDR1 SGHDN and CDR2 FVKESK. Trimming pared 0 bases from V and 4 bases from J, leaving 16 bases between. As DNA, the CDR3 is TGTGCCAGCAGCCAAGATCTGGGCAGAATATCATACAATGAGCAGTTCTTC. Amino acids: CASSQDLGRISYNEQFF.

The chain links TRBV5-1 to TRBJ1-2; D remains ambiguous. Trimming took 9 bases from V and 4 from J, leaving 19 bases between them. The CDR3 totals 14 residues. The germline CDR1 and CDR2 sequences are SGHRS and YFSETQ. CDR3 bases: TGCGCCACCCACCCGGGATCGGCTGGCTATGGCTACACCTTC. As protein: CATHPGSAGYGYTF.

The chain couples TRBV28 to TRBJ1-3; D gene ambiguous. The CDR3 totals 13 residues. Trimming shortened V by 7 bases and J by 0 bases, and 7 bases separated the two germline ends. Germline V gives CDR1 MDHEN, CDR2 SYDVKM. CDR3 DNA: TGTGCCAGCACAGAGAGCTCTGGAAACACCATATATTTT. It specifies CASTESSGNTIYF.

This sequence joins TRBV5-4 and TRBJ2-5; 8 bases agree with TRBD2. This CDR3 has 15 residues. V shed 5 bases and J 4 bases; nucleotides not matched to a gene: 10. Germline assignment: CDR1 SGHNT and CDR2 YYREEE (reference sequence). The DNA of the CDR3 is TGTGCCAGCAGGCTGGGGAGCGGGAGTATAGAGACCCAGTACTTC. Translation gives CASRLGSGSIETQYF.

The chain links TRBV2 to TRBJ1-2; the D gene is possibly TRBD1 (5 bases). This CDR3 has 14 residues. The germline V gene has CDR1 SNHLY and CDR2 FYNNEI. V gave up 7 bases and J gave up 6 bases, with 18 bases separating them. The chain's CDR3 is CASIGQGKEDGYTF. Written as DNA, the CDR3 is TGTGCCAGCATAGGGCAGGGAAAGGAGGATGGCTACACCTTC.

The chain recombines TRBV10-3 with TRBJ1-1; TRBD1 aligns across 8 bases. The CDR3 extends over 13 amino acids. With V trimmed by 6 bases and J by 5 bases, 5 bases remained unmatched. Germline values: CDR1 ENHRY, CDR2 SYGVKD. The CDR3 loop is CAIRQGEDTEAFF. DNA of the CDR3: TGTGCCATCAGACAGGGGGAGGATACTGAAGCTTTCTTT.